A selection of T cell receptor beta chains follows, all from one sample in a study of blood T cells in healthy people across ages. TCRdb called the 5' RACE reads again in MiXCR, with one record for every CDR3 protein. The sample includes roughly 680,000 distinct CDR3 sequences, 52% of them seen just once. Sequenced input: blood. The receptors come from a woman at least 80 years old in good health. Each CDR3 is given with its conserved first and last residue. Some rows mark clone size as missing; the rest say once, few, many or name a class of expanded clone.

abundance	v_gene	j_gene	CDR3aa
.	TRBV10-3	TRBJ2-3	CAISESMAGMGTDTQYF
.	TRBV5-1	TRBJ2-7	CASSLALDVYEQYF
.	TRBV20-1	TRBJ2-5	CSARAASGMETQYF
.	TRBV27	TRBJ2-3	CASSPRLATSTDTQYF
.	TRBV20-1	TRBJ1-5	CSANPPTYHNQPQHF
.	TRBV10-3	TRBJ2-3	CAISEGFTGTDTQYF
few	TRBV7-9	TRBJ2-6	CASGEMGRLSGANVLTF
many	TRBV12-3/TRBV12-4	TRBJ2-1	CASSTDGAFDEQFF
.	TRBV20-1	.	CSARISSGDPYNEQYF
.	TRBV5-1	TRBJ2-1	CASSPGTLNNEQFF
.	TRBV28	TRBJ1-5	CASSTHLQPQHF
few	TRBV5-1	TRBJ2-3	CASSLSDGSRGDTQYF
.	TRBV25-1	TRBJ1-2	CASSESLVRKYRDRGNYGYTF